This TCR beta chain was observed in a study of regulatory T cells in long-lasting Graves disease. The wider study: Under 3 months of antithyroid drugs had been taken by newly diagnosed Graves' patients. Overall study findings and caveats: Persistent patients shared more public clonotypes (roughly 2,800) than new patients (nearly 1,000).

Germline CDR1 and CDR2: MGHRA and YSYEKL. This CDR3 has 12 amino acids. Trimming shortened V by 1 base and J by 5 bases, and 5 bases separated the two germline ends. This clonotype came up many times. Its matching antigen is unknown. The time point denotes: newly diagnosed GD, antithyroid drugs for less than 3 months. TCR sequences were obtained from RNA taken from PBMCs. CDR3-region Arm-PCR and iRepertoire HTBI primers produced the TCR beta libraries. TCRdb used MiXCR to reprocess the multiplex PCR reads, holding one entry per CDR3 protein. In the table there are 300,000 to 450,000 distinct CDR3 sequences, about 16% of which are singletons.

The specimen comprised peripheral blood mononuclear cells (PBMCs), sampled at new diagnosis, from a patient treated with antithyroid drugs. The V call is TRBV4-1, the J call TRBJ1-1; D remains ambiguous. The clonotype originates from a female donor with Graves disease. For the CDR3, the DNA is TGCGCCAGCAGCCAAGTAGGAACTGAAGCTTTCTTT. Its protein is CASSQVGTEAFF.